Below, one T cell receptor (beta chain) is given with its context. Its specificity is unknown. At one end, the junction sequence differs from germline, possibly due to a read error. An even split of each subset's genomic DNA across several immunoSEQ plates was performed. Clones were sequenced by immunoSEQ multiplex PCR, and TCRdb holds only the in-frame ones, with some missing. The sample has over 95,000 clones, over 40% seen once. This specimen comes from a study of shared clonotypes between healthy human individuals. Study overall: Ranging from 18 to 49 in age, donors were a couple of women and three men. Study conclusions and caveats: Only blood samples were collected, and tissue repertoires likely differ.

Germline V gene lookup returns CDR1 SSHAT and CDR2 FNYEAQ (reference sequence). CDR3 size: 14 residues. Donors had no recently reported acute infections or vaccinations and were HIV-negative. Sequencing used PBMCs. J is TRBJ2-1 and V is TRBV7-7; 12 nucleotides match TRBD2. This receptor was identified in a woman in her 40s in good health. Some clones in this sample may be carry-over from other donors' samples. The CDR3 sequence is CASSPTSGSFEQFF. CDR3 in DNA: TGTGCTAGCAGCCCGACTAGCGGGAGTTTTGAGCAGTTCTTC. The full variable domain, with the rest looked up from reference TRBV7-7 and TRBJ2-1, is GAGVSQSPRYKVTKRGQDVTLRCDPISSHATLYWYQQALGQGPEFLTYFNYEAQPDKSGLPSDRFSAERPEGSISTLTIQRTEQRDSAMYRCASSPTSGSFEQFFGPGTRLTVL.